Listed here are 29 T cell receptor beta chains from one sample, sequenced in a study of blood T cells in healthy people across ages. Using a J-beta primer mix together with a sample-barcoded 5' primer, a second PCR was run for about 6 to 12 cycles. One entry per CDR3 protein results from TCRdb running MiXCR on the 5' RACE reads. The table includes about 1.8 million distinct CDR3 sequences, about 49% detected once. The sequenced material came from blood. These receptor sequences come from a woman aged 35 to 49 in good health.

This clonotype has just a few counts. In DNA, the CDR3 is TGCAGTGCTAGAGGAACTAGCGGGGGCCCCGGGGCGAGCAATGAGCAGTTCTTC. Translation: CSARGTSGGPGASNEQFF. The chain recombines TRBV20-1 with TRBJ2-1, with 11 bases identical to TRBD2. The CDR3 loop spans 18 amino acids. J lost 6 bases, V lost 1 base, and 14 bases had no gene match. The germline gives CDR1 DFQATT, CDR2 SNEGSKA (reference sequence).

This clonotype was detected many times. The chain joins TRBV4-3 to TRBJ2-7, with D perhaps assigned TRBD1 or TRBD2 (5 bases each). V lost 0 bases, J lost 5 bases, and 14 bases lay in between. Germline V gene data show CDR1 as LGHNA and CDR2 as YSLEER. CDR3 length: 15 residues. CDR3 DNA: TGCGCCAGCAGCCAAGAGAAGGGGAGAGCGGACGAGCAGTACTTC. Its protein is CASSQEKGRADEQYF.

On this clonotype: At one boundary the junction diverges from the germline segment, which might be a read error. V and J are TRBV29-1 and TRBJ2-3, with 7 bases matching TRBD2. Germline V gene data show CDR1 as SQVTM and CDR2 as ANQGSEA. CDR3 length: 17 amino acids. The CDR3 reads CGVEEGGAGYSTDTQYF. The CDR3 DNA reads TGCGGCGTTGAAGAGGGAGGAGCGGGGTATAGCACAGATACGCAGTATTTT.

This chain connects TRBV4-1 to TRBJ2-5; 8 bases are a match to TRBD2. CDR3 length: 16 amino acids. Germline V CDR1 and CDR2: MGHRA, YSYEKL. J gave up 2 bases and V 0 bases, and 5 bases lay outside the gene matches. The CDR3 spells CASSQEASGFQETQYF. CDR3 nucleotide sequence: TGCGCCAGCAGCCAAGAGGCTAGCGGGTTTCAAGAGACCCAGTACTTC.

The chain combines TRBV5-1 with TRBJ2-7; D perhaps matches TRBD1 (5 bases). The CDR3 totals 14 residues. Trimming took 3 bases from V and 5 from J, leaving 15 bases between them. The germline CDR1 and CDR2 sequences are SGHRS and YFSETQ. This chain's CDR3 is CASSSLNNRNEQYF. The DNA of the CDR3 is TGCGCCAGCAGCTCCCTAAATAACAGGAACGAGCAGTACTTC.

This sequence joins TRBV6-5 and TRBJ2-7; no definite D call. V was cut by 6 bases and J by 4 bases, with 7 bases left in between. The CDR3 is 11 residues long. CDR1 is MNHEY, CDR2 SVGAGI, per germline. CDR3 bases: TGTGCCAGCAGGTGGGGTTACGAGCAGTACTTC. This encodes CASRWGYEQYF.

The chain employs TRBV7-2 and TRBJ1-1; D is undetermined. Between the trimmed V and J ends, which lost 1 base and 4 bases, there was a span of 10 bases. The germline V gene encodes CDR1 SGHTA and CDR2 FQGNSA. The CDR3 sequence is 14 residues long. The CDR3 here is CASSLEGWGTEAFF. The CDR3 DNA sequence: TGTGCCAGCAGCTTAGAGGGATGGGGCACTGAAGCTTTCTTT.

The rearrangement links TRBV27 to TRBJ1-2; D perhaps matches TRBD1 (6 bases). Germline CDR1 is MNHEY and CDR2 is SMNVEV (reference sequence). The CDR3 consists of 15 residues. V was clipped by 2 bases and J by 8 bases, with 18 bases between them. This chain's CDR3 is CASSLDQGTPRGYTF. The CDR3 DNA reads as TGTGCCAGCAGTTTAGATCAGGGGACACCAAGGGGCTACACCTTC.

The chain has TRBV6-2 or TRBV6-3 and TRBJ1-2; D remains unclear. This CDR3 is built from 11 residues. Looked up from germline, CDR1 is MNHEY and CDR2 is SVGEGT. With 2 bases removed from V and 9 bases from J, the gap between germline ends came to 7 bases. CDR3 residues: CASSYPESYTF. DNA for the CDR3: TGTGCCAGCAGTTACCCAGAAAGCTACACCTTC.

The chain employs TRBV25-1 and TRBJ1-2; the D gene is possibly TRBD1 (5 bases). There are 16 residues in the CDR3. V was shortened by 1 base and J by 2 bases, with 14 bases between the two germline ends. Germline V gene sequence: CDR1 MGHDK, CDR2 SYGVNS. The CDR3 sequence is CASSEFTGSNNYGYTF. The CDR3 coding sequence is TGTGCCAGCAGTGAATTCACAGGCAGTAACAACTATGGCTACACCTTC.

The rearrangement links TRBV9 to TRBJ1-2, with D perhaps matching TRBD1 (5 bases). CDR1 is SGDLS, CDR2 YYNGEE, per germline. V shed 0 bases and J shed 5 bases, with 17 bases lying between them. The CDR3 extends over 16 amino acids. In DNA form, the CDR3 reads TGTGCCAGCAGCGTAGGAGCGGGACGCGGTGAATATGGCTACACCTTC. Amino acid sequence: CASSVGAGRGEYGYTF.

V usage is TRBV7-9 and J usage is TRBJ1-1, with 8 bases lining up with TRBD1. The CDR3 has 17 residues. V shed 7 bases and J 5 bases; nucleotides not matched to a gene: 18. Per the germline V gene, CDR1 is SEHNR and CDR2 is FQNEAQ (reference sequence). This CDR3 reads CASTCPSAGGAGTEAFF. Here the CDR3 DNA reads TGTGCCAGCACCTGCCCTTCTGCAGGGGGCGCAGGAACTGAAGCTTTCTTT.

The CDR3 DNA reads as TGTGCCAGCAGCCAAGATGAGGCAAACTATGGCTACACCTTC. Its translation: CASSQDEANYGYTF. V is TRBV4-2 and J is TRBJ1-2; no clear D. The CDR3 extends over 14 amino acids. The germline V gene has CDR1 LGHNA and CDR2 YNFKEQ. Trimming shortened V by 0 bases and J by 2 bases, and 7 bases separated the two germline ends.

The table lists this clonotype with a few counts. The chain carries TRBV5-1 and TRBJ1-2; no clear D. The germline gives CDR1 SGHRS, CDR2 YFSETQ. This CDR3 contains 14 residues. Trimming pared 4 bases from V and 4 bases from J, leaving 14 bases between. CDR3: CASSPEPGRYGYTF. The DNA of the CDR3 is TGCGCCAGCAGCCCAGAACCTGGACGCTATGGCTACACCTTC.

This clonotype was seen only a few times. Here the CDR3 reads CSASAGLAGVTDTQYF. As DNA, the CDR3 is TGCAGTGCTTCCGCGGGACTAGCGGGGGTAACAGATACGCAGTATTTT. This sequence joins TRBV20-1 and TRBJ2-3; TRBD2 matches at 14 bases. This CDR3 has 16 residues. V lost 5 bases and J lost 3; bases outside the gene matches: 7. CDR1 is DFQATT, CDR2 SNEGSKA, per germline (reference sequence).

This rearrangement joins TRBV4-3 to TRBJ1-2, with 9 bases aligning to TRBD1. The CDR3 extends over 16 amino acids. Germline V gene lookup returns CDR1 LGHNA and CDR2 YSLEER. V was pared by 0 bases and J by 2 bases, with 4 bases of the junction left unmatched. The CDR3 is CASSQEPTGGNYGYTF. CDR3 sequence (DNA): TGCGCCAGCAGCCAAGAGCCGACAGGGGGAAACTATGGCTACACCTTC.

The chain couples TRBV27 to TRBJ1-4; 9 bases line up with TRBD1. The V gene end was trimmed by 5 bases and the J gene end by 4 bases; junction bases not matched to a gene: 11. The CDR3 runs 17 residues. Germline assignment: CDR1 MNHEY and CDR2 SMNVEV (reference sequence). The CDR3 loop is CASSLRGTGIDNEKLFF. In DNA form, the CDR3 reads TGTGCCAGCAGTCTCCGCGGGACAGGGATCGATAATGAAAAACTGTTTTTT.

The V and J genes are TRBV6-2 or TRBV6-3 and TRBJ2-1; D gene uncertain. TRBJ2-7 matches the DNA end more closely, so the J call is doubtful. Germline CDR1 reads MNHEY; CDR2 reads SVGEGT. This CDR3 spans 16 amino acids. CDR3 DNA: TGTGCCAGCAGAAACGACGGCGCCCTCTCCTACAATGAGCAGTACTTC. Its protein product is CASRNDGALSYNEQYF.

This clonotype has more than one count but fewer than ten. The chain couples TRBV28 to TRBJ1-1; D is undetermined. With 4 bases removed from V and 5 bases from J, the gap between germline ends came to 17 bases. Germline CDR1 MDHEN, CDR2 SYDVKM. This CDR3 comprises 15 residues. As DNA, the CDR3 is TGTGCCAGCAGTTCCCCATCGGATACGAGAACTGAAGCTTTCTTT. Translating it yields CASSSPSDTRTEAFF.

This clonotype was detected only a few times. The chain has TRBV14 and TRBJ2-1; D gene ambiguous. V lost 3 bases to trimming and J lost 12 bases, with 9 bases between them. The V gene's germline CDR1 is SGHDN and CDR2 FVKESK. CDR3 length equals 11 residues. The CDR3 sequence is CASSHRKGQFF. DNA of the CDR3: TGTGCCAGCAGCCATCGGAAGGGGCAGTTCTTC.

The chain couples TRBV7-6 to TRBJ2-5; D possibly uses TRBD1 or TRBD2 (5 bases each). CDR3 size: 19 residues. CDR1 is SGHVS and CDR2 is FNYEAQ in the germline V gene. V lost 5 bases to trimming and J lost 2 bases, with 27 bases between them. Here the CDR3 DNA reads TGTGCCAGCAGCCGACACCTAACCGGGGCAGGGCCGACTCAAGAGACCCAGTACTTC. As protein: CASSRHLTGAGPTQETQYF.

This clonotype turned up a few times. This sequence joins TRBV6-2 or TRBV6-3 and TRBJ2-7, with D perhaps given as TRBD1 or TRBD2 (5 bases each). This CDR3 spans 14 amino acids. Germline values: CDR1 MNHEY, CDR2 SVGEGT. The V end was cut by 2 bases, the J end by 1 base, with 9 bases between. DNA of the CDR3: TGTGCCAGCAGTTACGCAGGGAGATCCTACGAGCAGTACTTC. Translating it yields CASSYAGRSYEQYF.

The chain combines TRBV14 with TRBJ1-2; tentatively, D is TRBD1 (5 bases). V was clipped by 3 bases and J by 7 bases, with 21 bases between them. The CDR3 is made up of 16 amino acids. In germline, CDR1 is SGHDN, CDR2 FVKESK. The CDR3 DNA sequence: TGTGCCAGCAGCCAGAACGGGACGGATTTCCCGGCTGGCTACACCTTC. This translates into CASSQNGTDFPAGYTF.

This clonotype was recorded a few times. The chain has TRBV6-6 and TRBJ2-1; D may be TRBD1 (6 bases). Germline V lookup: CDR1 MNHNY, CDR2 SVGAGI (reference sequence). This CDR3 spans 15 amino acids. Trimming took off 4 bases at V and 7 bases at J, with 17 bases between the two ends. CDR3 sequence reads: CASSLPDSPANEQFF. CDR3 sequence (DNA): TGTGCCAGCAGTTTACCGGACAGTCCGGCGAATGAGCAGTTCTTC.

The chain is built from TRBV6-5 and TRBJ1-2, with TRBD1 matching 10 bases. J gave up 4 bases and V 2 bases, and 10 bases lay outside the gene matches. The CDR3 runs to 17 residues. Germline CDR1 and CDR2: MNHEY and SVGAGI. CDR3 amino acids: CASSYMTGGILSYGYTF. CDR3 DNA: TGTGCCAGCAGTTACATGACAGGGGGCATCCTTTCCTATGGCTACACCTTC.

The rearrangement links TRBV4-3 to TRBJ1-4, with D unresolved. Germline V gives CDR1 LGHNA, CDR2 YSLEER. Trimming took off 3 bases at V and 2 bases at J, with 16 bases between the two ends. The CDR3 loop spans 17 amino acids. This CDR3 reads CASSHEKGVSTNEKLFF. CDR3 in DNA: TGCGCCAGCAGCCACGAGAAGGGAGTTAGTACTAATGAAAAACTGTTTTTT.

The rearrangement links TRBV11-2 to TRBJ2-3; D gene uncertain. CDR1 is SGHAT, CDR2 FQNNGV, per germline. The V end lost 1 base, the J end lost 0 bases, and 11 bases lay between the germline ends. CDR3 length equals 16 residues. The DNA for the CDR3 is TGTGCCAGCAGCTTAGTTGGTCAGACTAGCACAGATACGCAGTATTTT. As protein: CASSLVGQTSTDTQYF.

This sequence joins TRBV28 and TRBJ2-5; 10 bases agree with TRBD2. Germline V gene lookup returns CDR1 MDHEN and CDR2 SYDVKM. V lost 6 bases, J lost 1 base, and 5 bases stayed unmatched. CDR3 length: 15 residues. The CDR3 loop is CASSGLADLQETQYF. For the CDR3, the DNA is TGTGCCAGCAGCGGACTAGCGGATCTCCAAGAGACCCAGTACTTC.

This CDR3 is CASSQEGRGAGGYTF. The CDR3 nucleotides are TGCGCCAGCAGCCAAGAAGGACGGGGGGCAGGGGGCTACACCTTC. V gene TRBV4-1 combines with J gene TRBJ1-2, with D perhaps TRBD1 (6 bases). Germline CDR1 reads MGHRA; CDR2 reads YSYEKL. CDR3 size: 15 residues. Trimming left V 0 bases short and J 8 bases short, with 16 bases between.